This entry lists 17 T cell receptor beta chains sequenced from one sample in a study of blood T cell repertoires in COVID-19. Sequencing used immunoSEQ multiplex PCR; TCRdb keeps in-frame clones, though not all of them. The sample shows 220,000 or so clones, approximately 83% of them seen only once. The sample taken for sequencing was PBMCs or T cells enriched from blood (not recorded which). The receptors here all came from a woman aged 60 to 75 who had recovered from COVID-19.

V is TRBV10-3 and J is TRBJ2-3; 7 nucleotides line up with TRBD1. The V gene's germline CDR1 is ENHRY and CDR2 SYGVKD. V gave up 3 bases and J gave up 3 bases; unmatched junction bases: 12. The CDR3 covers 17 residues. The CDR3 DNA is TGTGCCATCAGTGAATTCAAACAGGGGACGTGGACAGATACGCAGTATTTT. As protein: CAISEFKQGTWTDTQYF.

This clone has only a few counts. The chain has TRBV4-2 and TRBJ2-6, with D possibly being TRBD2 (6 bases). CDR1 is LGHNA and CDR2 is YNFKEQ in the germline V gene. The CDR3 loop spans 18 amino acids. V lost 4 bases and J lost 0, with 16 bases in between. CDR3 region: CASSPIRVGGSGANVLTF. The CDR3 DNA reads as TGTGCCAGCAGCCCGATTAGAGTCGGGGGCTCTGGGGCCAACGTCCTGACTTTC.

This rearrangement joins TRBV28 to TRBJ1-5; D perhaps matches TRBD1 (5 bases). Deletions cut 6 bases from V and 1 base from J, with 13 bases between. Germline V gene lookup returns CDR1 MDHEN and CDR2 SYDVKM. The CDR3 is 15 residues long. CDR3 in DNA: TGTGCCAGCAGCCAAATGCGGGACAGCAATCAGCCCCAGCATTTT. The encoded protein is CASSQMRDSNQPQHF.

A remark on this clone: Germline and junction disagree at one end, which may indicate a read error. CDR3 nucleotides: TGTGCCAGTAGTATAGGGACAGGAGATGGCTACGCCTTC. Amino acids: CASSIGTGDGYAF. The chain combines TRBV19 with TRBJ1-2; 7 bases are shared with TRBD1. CDR3 length: 13 amino acids. CDR1 is LNHDA and CDR2 is SQIVND in the germline V gene (reference sequence).

The chain joins TRBV6-5 to TRBJ1-4; D unclear. Germline CDR1 reads MNHEY; CDR2 reads SVGAGI. The CDR3 is 16 amino acids. The ends were cut back, 0 bases at V and 3 bases at J, with 11 bases in the middle. CDR3 sequence: CASSYSTGEANEKLFF. CDR3 DNA: TGTGCCAGCAGTTACTCGACCGGGGAGGCTAATGAAAAACTGTTTTTT.

This clone was seen a few times. The chain uses TRBV5-4 and TRBJ1-4; D is perhaps TRBD1 (6 bases). V was pared by 0 bases and J by 8 bases, with 11 bases between. CDR1 is SGHNT, CDR2 YYREEE, per germline (reference sequence). The CDR3 consists of 14 residues. CDR3 DNA: TGTGCCAGCAGCTTGGAGGGAAGGGGGGAAAAACTGTTTTTT. Protein: CASSLEGRGEKLFF.

The chain combines TRBV4-1 with TRBJ2-2; TRBD1 agrees at 7 bases. Germline CDR1 MGHRA, CDR2 YSYEKL. This CDR3 spans 16 amino acids. The J segment lost 2 bases and the V segment lost 2 bases, leaving 5 bases of the junction unmatched. CDR3 region: CASSQSGQRNTGELFF. In DNA form, the CDR3 reads TGCGCCAGCAGCCAATCGGGACAGCGAAACACCGGGGAGCTGTTTTTT.

The chain uses TRBV7-9 and TRBJ1-2; 7 bases align to TRBD1. Germline V lookup: CDR1 SEHNR, CDR2 FQNEAQ (reference sequence). J was trimmed by 8 bases and V by 2 bases; bases with no gene match: 5. The CDR3 totals 13 residues. As DNA, the CDR3 is TGTGCCAGCAGCTTAACAGGGGCGGGGGGCTACACCTTC. It codes for CASSLTGAGGYTF.

The chain employs TRBV2 and TRBJ1-2; D is perhaps TRBD1 (5 bases). CDR3 size: 14 residues. Germline values: CDR1 SNHLY, CDR2 FYNNEI. Trimming removed 7 bases at V and 8 bases at J, with 20 bases between. CDR3 loop: CASKMWGDSGGYTF. The CDR3 region has the DNA TGTGCCAGCAAGATGTGGGGGGATAGTGGAGGCTACACCTTC.

This chain links TRBV6-6 with TRBJ1-5; TRBD1 matches at 10 bases. The V and J ends lost 6 bases and 7 bases, in that order; junction bases with no gene match: 6. The CDR3 has 14 amino acids. The germline V gene has CDR1 MNHNY and CDR2 SVGAGI (reference sequence). The CDR3 reads CASSLDRGDQPQHF. The CDR3 nucleotides read TGTGCCAGCAGCCTGGACAGGGGGGACCAGCCCCAGCATTTT.

The chain carries TRBV29-1 and TRBJ1-2; maybe TRBD1 (6 bases). V was shortened by 4 bases and J by 1 base, with 7 bases between the two germline ends. The germline V gene has CDR1 SQVTM and CDR2 ANQGSEA. This CDR3 comprises 12 residues. CDR3 DNA sequence: TGCAGCGTTGGGACAGATAACTATGGCTACACCTTC. It encodes CSVGTDNYGYTF.

The chain recombines TRBV5-1 with TRBJ1-4, with D perhaps matching TRBD1 (5 bases). This CDR3 contains 14 residues. Germline V CDR1 and CDR2: SGHRS, YFSETQ. The ends were cut back, 2 bases at V and 4 bases at J, with 9 bases in the middle. CDR3 nucleotide sequence: TGCGCCAGCAGCTTTGGGGGGTATAATGAAAAACTGTTTTTT. Its protein product is CASSFGGYNEKLFF.

The rearrangement joins TRBV21-1 to TRBJ1-6; the table gives TRBD1 as D, unverified against the DNA. TRBV21-1 represents a pseudogene. This CDR3 is built from 15 residues. Written as DNA, the CDR3 is TGTGCCAGCAGCAGCGGACAGAAATATAATTCACCCCTCCACTTT. This encodes CASSSGQKYNSPLHF.

The chain carries TRBV7-9 and TRBJ2-2, with 7 positions matching TRBD2. CDR1 and CDR2 from the germline V gene are SEHNR and FQNEAQ (reference sequence). J gave up 2 bases and V 4 bases, and 7 bases lay outside the gene matches. The CDR3 is 16 amino acids. The CDR3 region is CASSSPRGVNTGELFF. The CDR3 region has the DNA TGTGCCAGCAGCTCCCCCCGGGGGGTTAACACCGGGGAGCTGTTTTTT.

The chain has TRBV11-2 and TRBJ2-3; D may be TRBD1 (6 bases). The CDR3 covers 17 residues. V shed 2 bases and J shed 0 bases, with 15 bases lying between them. Germline V gene data show CDR1 as SGHAT and CDR2 as FQNNGV. In DNA, the CDR3 is TGTGCCAGCAGCTTAAAATGGGGGCAGGGAAGCACAGATACGCAGTATTTT. This translates into CASSLKWGQGSTDTQYF.

The gene calls are TRBV2 and TRBJ1-3; tentatively, D is TRBD1 (6 bases). CDR3 size: 15 residues. Trimming pared 7 bases from V and 0 bases from J, leaving 13 bases between. Germline V gene data show CDR1 as SNHLY and CDR2 as FYNNEI. The CDR3 coding sequence is TGTGCCAGCAAATTAGGACAGACCTCTGGAAACACCATATATTTT. The encoded protein is CASKLGQTSGNTIYF.

This sequence joins TRBV11-1 and TRBJ1-1; a weak D match, TRBD1 (6 bases). The germline V gene has CDR1 SGHAT and CDR2 FQDESV (reference sequence). Trimming cost V 5 bases and J 6 bases, with 16 bases left between them. The CDR3 loop spans 14 amino acids. CDR3 bases: TGTGCCAGCAGCCCGGGGGGGGCGGTGGCTGAAGCTTTCTTT. Translation gives CASSPGGAVAEAFF.